This TCR beta chain comes out of a study of T-cell reconstitution after alpha-beta-depleted transplantation in children. Findings and caveats of the study: Several hundred expanded graft clones reportedly supplied alpha-beta T cells about two months after transplant. Surviving recipient T cells and intrathymic progenitors accounted for some patients' high TCRbeta diversity at day 60. One year post-transplant, T-cell counts and diversity were largely derived from T cells produced anew.

The CDR3 is 17 residues long. V was trimmed by 4 bases and J by 0 bases, leaving 13 bases between them. Germline V CDR1 and CDR2: LNHDA, SQIVND (reference sequence). This clonotype was picked up many times. Antigen unknown. Unique molecular identifiers were used to barcode this TCRbeta library. TCRdb recomputed calls from the PCR reads with MiXCR, one row per CDR3 protein. The data show 150,000 to 200,000 distinct CDR3 sequences, 5.5% to 7% seen once. Specimen: PBMCs, collected before TCRalphabeta/CD19-depleted stem cell transplant. The chain employs TRBV19 and TRBJ1-6; D is possibly TRBD1 (6 bases). This TCR derives from a girl under three years old with combined immunodeficiency, due to receive a stem cell transplant. CDR3: CASSKGGASSYNSPLHF. CDR3 nucleotides: TGTGCCAGTAGTAAAGGGGGGGCAAGCTCCTATAATTCACCCCTCCACTTT. The full variable domain, completed using reference TRBV19 and TRBJ1-6, is DGGITQSPKYLFRKEGQNVTLSCEQNLNHDAMYWYRQDPGQGLRLIYYSQIVNDFQKGDIAEGYSVSREKKESFPLTVTSAQKNPTAFYLCASSKGGASSYNSPLHFGNGTRLTVT.